The rows below give T cell receptor beta chains drawn from one sample of a study of T cell changes during pregnancy in multiple sclerosis. Assay used: immunoSEQ multiplex PCR; TCRdb lists only in-frame clones, some missing. In the table there are tens of thousands of clones, approximately 92% of which are singletons. This sample comprised peripheral blood, obtained after pregnancy. All receptors come from a female donor with multiple sclerosis, enrolled in a pregnancy study. Each CDR3 is given with its conserved first and last residue. Fields, in order: V gene, J gene, CDR3 protein.

TRBV11-1	TRBJ2-7	CASSLAGTVYYEQYF
TRBV30	TRBJ1-2	CAWSVGGGYTF
TRBV6-5	TRBJ2-7	CASSWTGQTYEQYF
TRBV25-1	TRBJ1-1	CASSGTGTVEAFF
TRBV5-1	TRBJ1-2	CASSLNRDRLYGYTF
TRBV18	TRBJ2-7	CASSPRTGSYEQYF
TRBV9	TRBJ2-1	CASSVFSGGTSNEQFF
TRBV5-6	TRBJ1-2	CASSLVGGTYGYTF
TRBV11-2	TRBJ1-4	CASSLNPGTNEKLFF
TRBV4-1	TRBJ1-5	CTGHDQPQHF
TRBV2	TRBJ2-7	CASTLGDRVYEQYF
TRBV6-1	TRBJ2-7	CASLGEAASSYEQYF
TRBV5-1	TRBJ1-4	CASSLGARERGEKLFF
TRBV10-1	TRBJ1-1	CASSGPTVNTEAFF
TRBV6-5	TRBJ2-1	CASTKAGGFDNEQFF
TRBV7-9	TRBJ2-7	CASSSLAGTYEQYF
TRBV7-7	TRBJ2-2	CASSLDVKRTSVTGELFF
TRBV7-9	TRBJ1-1	CASSLVLMNTEAFF
TRBV6-5	TRBJ2-7	CASSAGTGGYEQYF
TRBV12-5	TRBJ2-2	CASGLPGLNTGELFF
TRBV10-3	TRBJ2-7	CAIREGQGSYEQYF
TRBV19	TRBJ1-2	CASSIGGAGYTF
TRBV7-2	TRBJ1-2	CASSSSSFVGYTF
TRBV6-1	TRBJ1-4	CASSVMWDSEEKLFF
TRBV5-4	TRBJ2-3	CASSLSNSRTDTQYF
TRBV7-9	TRBJ1-2	CASSLGQGAYGYTF
TRBV6-5	TRBJ2-7	CASTPGQGSYEQYF
TRBV4-1	TRBJ2-5	CASSQAVAGEETQYF
TRBV6-1	TRBJ2-3	CASRASTDTQYF
TRBV7-2	TRBJ2-1	CASSSPIIAGVYNEQFF
TRBV7-2	TRBJ2-3	CASSLNSPSTDTQYF
TRBV6-6	TRBJ1-2	CASRSEVQGSQGYTF
TRBV9	TRBJ2-3	CASSVGAVRADTQYF
TRBV5-1	TRBJ2-3	CASTPQGVTDTQYF
TRBV10-1	TRBJ1-2	CASSGHNGYTF
TRBV7-8	TRBJ2-5	CASSLRLGAGETQYF
TRBV6-5	TRBJ2-7	CASSQDGYEQYF
TRBV10-3	TRBJ2-7	CAISEGQGVSYEQYF
TRBV25-1	TRBJ2-2	CASSVLQDNTGELFF
TRBV4-3	TRBJ1-1	CASSQDHSGSTEAFF
TRBV9	TRBJ1-2	CASSRGRGTALGYTF
TRBV7-2	TRBJ2-7	CASSPQGPYEQYF
TRBV6-6	TRBJ2-5	CASSALGGQETQYF
TRBV9	TRBJ1-1	CASSFLGQGRMNTEAFF
TRBV5-1	TRBJ2-5	CASSLDTDRRTQYF
TRBV28	TRBJ2-7	CASGISSYEQYF
TRBV15	TRBJ1-1	CATSKGTEAFF
TRBV7-2	TRBJ1-4	CASSFRDTRLDNEKLFF
TRBV13	TRBJ2-5	CASRHRDASGTQYF
TRBV19	TRBJ1-1	CASSIEGRSLNTEAFF
TRBV2	TRBJ2-5	CASIYGTSGREQETQYF
TRBV7-3	TRBJ1-6	CASSLKGSGSPLHF
TRBV6-5	TRBJ1-1	CASSFMTANTEAFF